The 8 T cell receptor beta chains given below trace back to one sample, sequenced in a study of T cell repertoires in cytomegalovirus infection. TCRdb reprocessed the reads via MiXCR and lists one record per CDR3 protein. This sample carries about 450,000 distinct CDR3 sequences, approximately 31% of them seen once, and the ten largest clones take roughly an eighth. What was sequenced was PBMCs. The receptor set was obtained from a human donor in good health (CMV status not recorded). Some clones in this sample may be carry-over from other donors' samples.

In this sample, this clonotype turned up a few times. The CDR3 here is CSARDREYSPLHF. In DNA form, the CDR3 reads TGCAGTGCTCGTGACAGGGAATATTCACCCCTCCACTTT. The chain joins TRBV20-1 to TRBJ1-6; 7 nucleotides agree with TRBD1. The CDR3 spans 13 residues. CDR1 and CDR2 (germline): DFQATT, SNEGSKA (reference sequence). V shed 5 bases, J shed 8 bases, and the junction held 6 bases outside the gene matches.

The sample holds a few counts of this clonotype. The chain employs TRBV5-8 and TRBJ2-6; D may be TRBD2 (5 bases). The CDR3 is 16 amino acids. Germline V gives CDR1 SGHTS, CDR2 YDEGEE. With 5 bases removed from V and 1 base from J, the gap between germline ends came to 13 bases. In nucleotides, the CDR3 is TGTGCCAGCAGTTTAACCAAGCGGTCTGGGGCCAACGTCCTGACTTTC. Translation: CASSLTKRSGANVLTF.

V usage is TRBV28 and J usage is TRBJ1-6; 7 bases map to TRBD1. With V trimmed by 2 bases and J by 12 bases, 7 bases remained unmatched. This CDR3 comprises 14 residues. Germline loops: CDR1 MDHEN, CDR2 SYDVKM. The CDR3 coding sequence is TGTGCCAGCAGTTTAAGCAGGGGGGATTTACCCCTCCACTTT. Its translation is CASSLSRGDLPLHF. The variable domain in full, with the rest retrieved from reference TRBV28 and TRBJ1-6, is DVKVTQSSRYLVKRTGEKVFLECVQDMDHENMFWYRQDPGLGLRLIYFSYDVKMKEKGDIPEGYSVSREKKERFSLILESASTNQTSMYLCASSLSRGDLPLHFGNGTRLTVT.

The V gene is TRBV7-9, the J gene TRBJ1-4; 8 bases are a match to TRBD1. Germline assignment: CDR1 SEHNR and CDR2 FQNEAQ (reference sequence). With 5 bases clipped from V and 2 bases from J, the junction kept 4 bases outside the gene matches. The length of the CDR3 is 15 residues. The CDR3 loop reads CASSVRQGTNEKLFF. CDR3 in DNA: TGTGCCAGCAGCGTACGACAGGGGACTAATGAAAAACTGTTTTTT.

The chain couples TRBV14 to TRBJ1-1; D is unclear. Germline CDR1 reads SGHDN; CDR2 reads FVKESK. Trimming took off 1 base at V and 10 bases at J, with 13 bases between the two ends. The CDR3 sequence is 13 residues long. The CDR3 here is CASSQVVGVRAFF. The CDR3 DNA is TGTGCCAGCAGCCAAGTTGTAGGAGTGAGAGCTTTCTTT.

The chain has TRBV11-2 and TRBJ1-2; D gene unclear. Trimming pared 0 bases from V and 7 bases from J, leaving 15 bases between. Germline V gene sequence: CDR1 SGHAT, CDR2 FQNNGV. CDR3 length: 15 amino acids. CDR3 sequence: CASSLDSRTSSGYTF. Written as DNA, the CDR3 is TGTGCCAGCAGCTTAGATTCCAGGACCTCCAGTGGCTACACCTTC.

This clonotype was found many times. This chain uses TRBV7-6 with TRBJ2-3, with D possibly being TRBD1 (6 bases). CDR1 and CDR2 from the germline V gene are SGHVS and FNYEAQ. This CDR3 has 17 amino acids. V lost 5 bases and J 0 bases, leaving 18 bases between the germline ends. Here the CDR3 reads CASSMRTAPGSTDTQYF. The CDR3 bases are TGTGCCAGCAGCATGAGGACAGCCCCAGGAAGCACAGATACGCAGTATTTT.

The chain couples TRBV20-1 to TRBJ1-1; D ambiguous. Between the trimmed V and J ends, which lost 3 bases and 1 base, there was a span of 15 bases. Per the germline V gene, CDR1 is DFQATT and CDR2 is SNEGSKA (reference sequence). This CDR3 has 15 amino acids. CDR3 coding DNA: TGCAGTGCTAGGGCTCGGGGAGTAACGAACACTGAAGCTTTCTTT. Translated, it gives CSARARGVTNTEAFF.